The rows below give T cell receptor beta chains drawn from one sample of a study of T cells after yellow fever vaccination. One entry per CDR3 protein results from TCRdb running MiXCR on the 5' RACE reads. The sample records 610,000 or so distinct CDR3 sequences, 12% being singletons. The source was PBMCs, collected on the day of the yellow fever booster vaccination. The receptors come from a man aged 30-40 years who received the YFV17D yellow fever vaccine. Each CDR3 is given with its conserved first and last residue. D genes are given only for firm matches. The size of a clone is reported for some rows only, either as once, few or many, or as a class for expanded clones.

cdr3_length d_call clone_size j_call v_call cdr3_aa cdr3_nt
15 . few TRBJ2-1 TRBV23-1 CASSQSSGIKGEQFF TGCGCCAGCAGTCAATCTTCCGGCATAAAAGGGGAGCAGTTCTTC
15 TRBD2 . TRBJ2-7 TRBV25-1 CASRYGLAGAYEQYF TGTGCCAGCAGGTATGGACTAGCGGGCGCCTACGAGCAGTACTTC
16 TRBD1 few TRBJ2-2 TRBV20-1 CSARDRDRGHTGELFF TGCAGTGCTAGAGACCGGGACAGGGGGCACACCGGGGAGCTGTTTTTT
16 . many TRBJ1-2 TRBV3-1 CASSQLAAGRGDGYTF TGTGCCAGCAGCCAACTTGCCGCCGGGCGAGGGGATGGCTACACCTTC
15 . . TRBJ2-2 TRBV25-1 CASSGGGGMVGELFF TGTGCCAGCAGTGGTGGAGGGGGGATGGTCGGGGAGCTGTTTTTT
11 . many TRBJ2-3 TRBV29-1 CSADRGDTQYF TGCAGCGCGGACCGTGGGGATACGCAGTATTTT
13 . few TRBJ1-5 TRBV15 CATSRDLPSPQHF TGTGCCACCAGCAGAGATCTTCCTTCTCCCCAGCATTTT
14 . . TRBJ2-7 TRBV5-1 CASSFDPSSYEQYF TGCGCCAGCAGCTTCGACCCCAGCTCCTACGAGCAGTACTTC
19 . few TRBJ1-2 TRBV5-1 CASSLSAGTTDITNYGYTF TGCGCCAGCAGCTTGTCCGCCGGGACAACGGACATTACTAACTATGGCTACACCTTC
16 . few TRBJ2-5 TRBV9 CASSPHGGQTQETQYF TGTGCCAGCAGCCCCCACGGAGGACAGACCCAAGAGACCCAGTACTTC
19 TRBD2 few TRBJ2-5 TRBV11-2 CASSFFPGLAGGRQETQYF TGTGCCAGCAGTTTTTTTCCGGGACTAGCGGGAGGTCGACAAGAGACCCAGTACTTC
13 . . TRBJ2-4 TRBV15 CATTNGAKNIQYF TGTGCCACCACCAACGGGGCCAAAAACATTCAGTACTTC
14 TRBD2 many TRBJ2-2 TRBV12-3/TRBV12-4 CASSLWEGDGELFF TGTGCCAGCAGTTTATGGGAGGGCGACGGGGAGCTGTTTTTT
18 TRBD1 . TRBJ1-2 TRBV11-1 CASSSDLGTGELGYGYTF TGTGCCAGCAGCAGTGATCTCGGGACAGGGGAACTAGGGTATGGCTACACCTTC
16 TRBD1 few TRBJ1-5 TRBV15 CATSRLGTGGHQPQHF TGTGCCACCAGCAGACTGGGGACAGGGGGCCATCAGCCCCAGCATTTT
17 . few TRBJ2-3 TRBV14 CASSQGVVRIVTDTQYF TGTGCCAGCAGCCAAGGGGTCGTACGTATTGTCACAGATACGCAGTATTTT
15 . . TRBJ1-5 TRBV6-5 CASSYSGGSNQPQHF TGTGCCAGCAGTTACTCGGGAGGGAGCAATCAGCCCCAGCATTTT
14 . few TRBJ2-5 TRBV20-1 CSASGQLGEETQYF TGCAGTGCTAGTGGGCAGCTTGGGGAGGAGACCCAGTACTTC
15 TRBD1 many TRBJ1-2 TRBV29-1 CSAWDPGQTIYGYTF TGCAGCGCCTGGGATCCGGGACAGACTATCTATGGCTACACCTTC
16 TRBD2 . TRBJ2-1 TRBV4-3 CASSHRTSGSYNEQFF TGCGCCAGCAGCCACCGGACTAGCGGCTCCTACAATGAGCAGTTCTTC
15 . . TRBJ2-1 TRBV7-7 CASSLGSPFHNEQFF TGTGCTAGCAGCTTAGGATCCCCGTTCCACAATGAGCAGTTCTTC
15 TRBD2 few TRBJ2-7 TRBV7-2 CASSHPVSGKYEQYF TGTGCCAGCAGCCACCCCGTAAGCGGGAAGTACGAGCAGTACTTC
18 TRBD2 . TRBJ2-5 TRBV12-3/TRBV12-4 CASSLYSGRQYFQETQYF TGTGCCAGCAGTTTATATAGCGGGAGGCAATATTTCCAAGAGACCCAGTACTTC
13 . few TRBJ1-1 TRBV29-1 CSASRSENTEAFF TGCAGCGCCAGTCGGAGCGAGAACACTGAAGCTTTCTTT
14 . few TRBJ2-7 TRBV20-1 CSARGGNRFYEQYF TGCAGTGCTAGAGGCGGCAACAGATTCTACGAGCAGTACTTC
15 . few TRBJ1-6 TRBV4-3 CASSQDAGLRSPLHF TGCGCCAGCAGCCAAGATGCAGGGTTAAGGTCACCCCTCCACTTT
19 . few TRBJ2-6 TRBV23-1 CASSQSTLYRVTGANVLTF TGCGCCAGCAGTCAATCGACCCTCTACAGGGTTACTGGGGCCAACGTCCTGACTTTC
16 . few TRBJ1-1 TRBV7-9 CASSSKDRTLQSGTFF TGTGCCAGCAGCTCAAAAGATCGGACCTTACAATCAGGGACTTTCTTT
18 TRBD1 . TRBJ2-2 TRBV3-1 CASSQGMYRGRSTGELFF TGTGCCAGCAGCCAAGGGATGTACAGGGGGCGCAGTACCGGGGAGCTGTTTTTT
15 . . TRBJ2-2 TRBV25-1 CASTLRGSGTGELFF TGTGCCAGCACTCTTAGGGGGAGCGGGACCGGGGAGCTGTTTTTT
17 . . TRBJ2-7 TRBV7-2 CASSSRHVSGNTYEQYF TGTGCCAGCAGCTCACGTCATGTTAGCGGTAACACCTACGAGCAGTACTTC
15 . many TRBJ2-3 TRBV5-1 CASSLVSGHTDTQYF TGCGCCAGCAGCTTGGTATCGGGTCACACAGATACGCAGTATTTT
17 . . TRBJ1-1 TRBV7-6 CASSLKLTGELNTEAFF TGTGCCAGCAGCTTAAAATTGACAGGCGAACTCAACACTGAAGCTTTCTTT
14 TRBD2 . TRBJ2-3 TRBV6-5 CASSYLAGADTQYF TGTGCCAGCAGTTACCTAGCGGGAGCAGATACGCAGTATTTT
16 . few TRBJ2-3 TRBV20-1 CSARDPNFKGTDTQYF TGCAGTGCTAGAGATCCGAACTTTAAGGGTACAGATACGCAGTATTTT
15 TRBD2 . TRBJ2-1 TRBV6-2/TRBV6-3 CAAGGLAGDYNEQFF TGTGCCGCGGGGGGGCTAGCGGGGGACTACAATGAGCAGTTCTTC
15 . . TRBJ1-2 TRBV9 CASSVGSEGNYGYTF TGTGCCAGCAGCGTAGGTTCAGAGGGCAACTATGGCTACACCTTC
13 . many TRBJ1-5 TRBV12-3/TRBV12-4 CASRSNGGQPQHF TGTGCCAGTCGTTCCAATGGGGGTCAGCCCCAGCATTTT
15 TRBD1 few TRBJ1-5 TRBV6-2/TRBV6-3 CASSTPDRVDQPQHF TGTGCCAGCAGCACACCGGACAGGGTAGACCAGCCCCAGCATTTT
16 . . TRBJ2-1 TRBV7-3 CASSSNSMSSYNEQFF TGTGCCAGCAGCTCCAATAGCATGAGCTCCTACAATGAGCAGTTCTTC
14 TRBD1 . TRBJ1-1 TRBV15 CATSRLGTGTEAFF TGTGCCACCAGCAGACTGGGGACAGGGACTGAAGCTTTCTTT
13 . few TRBJ2-1 TRBV20-1 CSAYLGEYNEQFF TGCAGCGCCTATCTAGGGGAATACAATGAGCAGTTCTTC
14 . few TRBJ2-7 TRBV28 CASSFEGTLAEQYF TGTGCCAGCAGCTTTGAGGGAACTCTAGCCGAGCAGTACTTC
13 . . TRBJ2-4 TRBV2 CASSDGPRGIQYF TGTGCCAGCAGTGATGGTCCAAGGGGCATTCAGTACTTC
12 . few TRBJ2-3 TRBV6-6 CASSYSLATQYF TGTGCCAGCAGTTACTCGTTAGCTACGCAGTATTTT
15 . . TRBJ2-7 TRBV20-1 CSARALGGPSYEQYF TGCAGTGCTAGAGCCTTGGGGGGCCCTAGCTACGAGCAGTACTTC
15 TRBD2 few TRBJ2-1 TRBV7-2 CASTREVAVYNEQFF TGTGCCAGCACCCGGGAGGTAGCGGTCTACAATGAGCAGTTCTTC
14 . . TRBJ1-2 TRBV20-1 CSAPPRGGSYGYTF TGCAGTGCCCCCCCCCGGGGAGGGAGCTATGGCTACACCTTC
15 . . TRBJ1-1 TRBV6-1 CASSQTLAMNTEAFF TGTGCCAGCAGTCAGACGTTGGCTATGAACACTGAAGCTTTCTTT
15 TRBD2 few TRBJ2-7 TRBV6-1 CASSPGLAGASEQYF TGTGCCAGCAGTCCGGGACTAGCGGGAGCGTCCGAGCAGTACTTC
15 TRBD2 . TRBJ2-7 TRBV4-3 CASSQGLAGDSEQYF TGCGCCAGCAGCCAAGGACTAGCGGGAGATAGCGAGCAGTACTTC
13 TRBD1 many TRBJ2-7 TRBV29-1 CSVEEQQGNEQYF TGCAGCGTTGAAGAACAACAGGGGAACGAGCAGTACTTC
16 TRBD2 few TRBJ2-7 TRBV20-1 CSAESPASGRFGEQYF TGCAGTGCAGAGAGCCCCGCTAGCGGGAGGTTCGGGGAGCAGTACTTC
18 TRBD2 . TRBJ2-2 TRBV30 CASRDPGTNTFNTGELFF TGTGCCTCGAGAGATCCCGGGACTAACACATTCAACACCGGGGAGCTGTTTTTT
14 . few TRBJ1-1 TRBV12-3/TRBV12-4 CASSPTVESVEAFF TGTGCCAGCAGCCCAACGGTGGAGTCGGTGGAAGCTTTCTTT